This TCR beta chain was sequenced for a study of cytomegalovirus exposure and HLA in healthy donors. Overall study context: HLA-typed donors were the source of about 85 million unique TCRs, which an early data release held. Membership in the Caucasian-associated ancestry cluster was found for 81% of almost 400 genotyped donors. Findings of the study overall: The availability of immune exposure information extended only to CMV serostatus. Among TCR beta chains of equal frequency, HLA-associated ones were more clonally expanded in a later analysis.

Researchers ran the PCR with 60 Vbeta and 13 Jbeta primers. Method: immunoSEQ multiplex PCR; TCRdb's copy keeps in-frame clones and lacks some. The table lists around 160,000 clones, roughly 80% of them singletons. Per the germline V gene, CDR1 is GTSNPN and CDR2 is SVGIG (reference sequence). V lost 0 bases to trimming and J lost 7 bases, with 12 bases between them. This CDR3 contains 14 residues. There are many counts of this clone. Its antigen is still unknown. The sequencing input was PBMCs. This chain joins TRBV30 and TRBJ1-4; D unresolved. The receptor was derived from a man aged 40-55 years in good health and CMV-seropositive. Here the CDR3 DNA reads TGTGCCTGGAGTGTACAAAGGGCGGGTGAAAAACTGTTTTTT. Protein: CAWSVQRAGEKLFF.